Listed here are 11 T cell receptor beta chains from one sample, sequenced in a study of identical twins. TCRdb called the 5' RACE reads again in MiXCR, with one record for every CDR3 protein. The data contain 420,000 or so distinct CDR3 sequences, less than 20% of them seen just once; the ten biggest clones take up around 12%. The sequencing input was naive T cells sorted from blood. These TCRs come from a man between 50 and 59 years old in good health.

The chain combines TRBV30 with TRBJ1-5; unclear D gene. Germline CDR1 GTSNPN, CDR2 SVGIG (reference sequence). This CDR3 has 12 residues. V lost 2 bases and J 7 bases, leaving 9 bases between the germline ends. The CDR3, as DNA: TGTGCCTGGAGTTATGGGTGGCAGCCCCAGCATTTT. Its translation is CAWSYGWQPQHF.

The chain joins TRBV4-3 to TRBJ1-1; D unresolved. CDR3 length equals 14 residues. Deletions cut 1 base from V and 2 bases from J, with 8 bases between. Germline V lookup: CDR1 LGHNA, CDR2 YSLEER. CDR3 in DNA: TGCGCCAGCAGCCAAGTTTCAGACAACACTGAAGCTTTCTTT. Its translation is CASSQVSDNTEAFF.

This clonotype was detected many times. J is TRBJ2-2 and V is TRBV18; D is uncertain. CDR3 size: 15 residues. Looked up from germline, CDR1 is KGHSH and CDR2 is LQKENI. The V and J ends lost 1 base and 1 base respectively, with 7 bases between them. CDR3 DNA: TGTGCCAGCTCACCACTCGTGGGGAACACCGGGGAGCTGTTTTTT. Translating gives CASSPLVGNTGELFF.

The chain joins TRBV30 to TRBJ2-3, with unresolved D. From germline, CDR1 is GTSNPN and CDR2 SVGIG (reference sequence). The CDR3 is made up of 15 amino acids. V dropped 2 bases and J dropped 2 bases, with 14 bases sitting between them. CDR3 loop: CAWSSSGGYTDTQYF. As DNA, the CDR3 is TGTGCCTGGAGTTCATCCGGCGGTTACACAGATACGCAGTATTTT.

V is TRBV9 and J is TRBJ1-2, with no clear D. Deletions cut 1 base from V and 4 bases from J, with 8 bases between. The CDR3 runs to 13 residues. Germline values: CDR1 SGDLS, CDR2 YYNGEE. The CDR3 region has the DNA TGTGCCAGCAGCGTAACAGAATCCTATGGCTACACCTTC. The encoded protein is CASSVTESYGYTF. Complete variable domain (other parts from reference TRBV9 and TRBJ1-2): DSGVTQTPKHLITATGQRVTLRCSPRSGDLSVYWYQQSLDQGLQFLIQYYNGEERAKGNILERFSAQQFPDLHSELNLSSLELGDSALYFCASSVTESYGYTFGSGTRLTVV.

The J gene is TRBJ2-7, the V gene TRBV20-1; 11 positions agree with TRBD2. The germline V gene has CDR1 DFQATT and CDR2 SNEGSKA (reference sequence). CDR3 length: 15 residues. The J segment lost 5 bases and the V segment lost 1 base, leaving 7 bases of the junction unmatched. CDR3 sequence reads: CSARGSSGRANEQYF. The DNA of the CDR3 is TGCAGTGCTAGAGGCAGTAGCGGGAGGGCCAACGAGCAGTACTTC.

Only a few counts were recorded for this clonotype. The chain has TRBV7-9 and TRBJ2-7, with D tentatively TRBD2 (5 bases). The germline CDR1 and CDR2 sequences are SEHNR and FQNEAQ (reference sequence). The CDR3 length is 13 residues. V lost 2 bases to trimming and J lost 5 bases, with 10 bases between them. CDR3 nucleotide sequence: TGTGCCAGCAGCTTACGGACTCCCGACGAGCAGTACTTC. It yields the protein CASSLRTPDEQYF.

This clonotype was picked up many times. The chain combines TRBV29-1 with TRBJ2-7; weak D call: TRBD1 (6 bases). The CDR3 is 13 residues long. V lost 1 base and J lost 5, with 12 bases in between. Germline lookup yields CDR1 SQVTM and CDR2 ANQGSEA. CDR3 amino acids: CSVEGPGVHEQYF. The CDR3 bases are TGCAGCGTTGAAGGCCCAGGGGTCCACGAGCAGTACTTC.

The chain combines TRBV10-1 with TRBJ1-1; D is perhaps TRBD1 (6 bases). Trimming took off 2 bases at V and 4 bases at J, with 8 bases between the two ends. CDR1 is WNHNN, CDR2 SYGVQD, per germline (reference sequence). The CDR3 extends over 13 amino acids. The CDR3 DNA reads TGCGCCAGCAGTGAGCAGGGGAGCACTGAAGCTTTCTTT. It translates to CASSEQGSTEAFF.

This clonotype was detected only a few times. The chain combines TRBV5-6 with TRBJ1-6; TRBD1 might be the D (6 bases). The CDR3 is 18 amino acids. The germline V gene encodes CDR1 SGHDT and CDR2 YYEEEE. V gave up 1 base and J gave up 5 bases, with 19 bases separating them. The CDR3 here is CASSLRREQGLDNSPLHF. The CDR3 DNA reads as TGTGCCAGCAGCTTGCGGAGAGAACAGGGCCTAGATAATTCACCCCTCCACTTT.

The V gene is TRBV11-2, the J gene TRBJ2-2; D call uncertain. This CDR3 comprises 14 residues. CDR1 SGHAT and CDR2 FQNNGV come from the germline V gene. V was pared by 0 bases and J by 6 bases, with 8 bases between. The CDR3 reads CASSLEVLAGELFF. The CDR3 DNA reads as TGTGCCAGCAGCTTAGAAGTCTTGGCCGGGGAGCTGTTTTTT.